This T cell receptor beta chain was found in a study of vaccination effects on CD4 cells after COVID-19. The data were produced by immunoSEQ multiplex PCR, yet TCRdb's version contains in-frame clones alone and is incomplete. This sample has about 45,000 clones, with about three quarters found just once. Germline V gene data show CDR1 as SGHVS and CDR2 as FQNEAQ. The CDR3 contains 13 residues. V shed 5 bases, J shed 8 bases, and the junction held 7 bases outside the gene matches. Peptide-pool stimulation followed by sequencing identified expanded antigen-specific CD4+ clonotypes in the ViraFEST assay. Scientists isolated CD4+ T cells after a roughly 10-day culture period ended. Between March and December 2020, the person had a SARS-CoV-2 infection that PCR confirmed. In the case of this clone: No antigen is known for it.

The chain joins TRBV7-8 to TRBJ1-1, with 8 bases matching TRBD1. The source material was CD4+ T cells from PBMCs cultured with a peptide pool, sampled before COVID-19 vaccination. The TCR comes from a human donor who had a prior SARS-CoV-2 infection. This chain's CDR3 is CASSLRQGLEAFF. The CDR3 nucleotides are TGTGCCAGCAGCCTCCGACAGGGGCTAGAAGCTTTCTTT. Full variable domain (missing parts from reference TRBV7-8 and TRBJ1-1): GAGVSQSPRYKVAKRGQDVALRCDPISGHVSLFWYQQALGQGPEFLTYFQNEAQLDKSGLPSDRFFAERPEGSVSTLKIQRTQQEDSAVYLCASSLRQGLEAFFGQGTRLTVV.